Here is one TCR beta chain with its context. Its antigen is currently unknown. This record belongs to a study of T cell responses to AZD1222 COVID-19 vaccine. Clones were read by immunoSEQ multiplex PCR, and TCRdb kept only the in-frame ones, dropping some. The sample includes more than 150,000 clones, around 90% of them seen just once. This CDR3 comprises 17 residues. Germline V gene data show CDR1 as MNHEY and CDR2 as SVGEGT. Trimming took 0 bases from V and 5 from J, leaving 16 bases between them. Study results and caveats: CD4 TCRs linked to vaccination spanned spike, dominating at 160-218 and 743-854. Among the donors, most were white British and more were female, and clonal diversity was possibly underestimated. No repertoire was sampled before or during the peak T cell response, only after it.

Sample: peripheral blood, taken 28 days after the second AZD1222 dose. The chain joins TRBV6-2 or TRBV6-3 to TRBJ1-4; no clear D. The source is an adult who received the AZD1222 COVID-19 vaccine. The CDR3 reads CASSYSQAVEPNEKLFF. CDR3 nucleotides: TGTGCCAGCAGTTACTCGCAAGCGGTGGAGCCCAATGAAAAACTGTTTTTT.